The present entry profiles one T cell receptor beta chain with its context. Its specificity is not known. The CDR3 runs to 11 residues. The V end lost 7 bases, the J end lost 6 bases, and 6 bases lay between the germline ends. Germline V gives CDR1 SNHLY, CDR2 FYNNEI. This specimen belongs to a study of cytomegalovirus exposure and HLA in healthy donors. Study-wide results and caveats: For cytomegalovirus status, the classifier reportedly gave diagnoses with high specificity and sensitivity. A later analysis showed TCR association rates differing by HLA locus, peaking at DRB1 and lowest at HLA-C. In an earlier analysis, most TCR beta V segments were productive about 90% or about 30% of the time.

PCR involved 60 Vbeta and 13 Jbeta primers. Per the original data handling: Counted up in a later analysis, unique TCR beta chains came to about 80 million, with around 12 million shared. The repertoire was sequenced with immunoSEQ multiplex PCR; TCRdb's copy has only in-frame clones and lacks some. That table is the source of V, J and clone size, and D and trimming were worked out from the DNA. The sample consists of 80,000 or so clones, approximately 72% of them appearing once. The receptor's source is a middle-aged woman in good health and CMV-seropositive. The source material was PBMCs. This rearrangement joins TRBV2 to TRBJ2-2; D ambiguous. The CDR3: CASIGSGELFF. DNA for the CDR3: TGTGCCAGCATCGGGTCCGGGGAGCTGTTTTTT.